What follows are 7 T cell receptor beta chains derived from one specimen sequenced in a study of blood T cells in healthy people across ages. A second PCR, run for about 6 to 11 cycles, used a sample-barcoded 5' primer plus a J-beta primer mix. TCRdb itself ran the 5' RACE reads through MiXCR, one entry per CDR3 protein. This sample has about 1.6 million distinct CDR3 sequences, with roughly 30% found just once. Sequences were obtained from blood. These receptor sequences come from a woman aged 25 to 39 in good health.

The chain links TRBV6-1 to TRBJ2-7, with 7 positions matching TRBD1. This CDR3 contains 16 residues. Germline assignment: CDR1 MNHNS and CDR2 SASEGT. Trimming took 5 bases from V and 0 from J; bases not matched to a gene: 10. The DNA of the CDR3 is TGTGCCAGCAGTTTAAGAGACAGGGCCCTCTCCTACGAGCAGTACTTC. Its protein product is CASSLRDRALSYEQYF.

This chain joins TRBV12-3 or TRBV12-4 and TRBJ2-1; 9 bases are shared with TRBD2. The end of the DNA aligns better with TRBJ2-7, so the J call may be wrong. The CDR3 spans 15 residues. The CDR3 DNA sequence: TGTGCCAGCAGCCGGGGACTAGCTGACTACAATGAGCAGTACTTC. As protein: CASSRGLADYNEQYF.

Details on this clonotype: At one boundary the junction diverges from the germline segment, which might be a read error. V is TRBV29-1 and J is TRBJ2-7; the D is unclear. TRBJ2-5 matches the DNA end more closely, so the J call is doubtful. The CDR3 totals 11 residues. CDR1 SQVTM and CDR2 ANQGSEA come from the germline V gene. CDR3 sequence (DNA): TGCGGCGTGGCCCTCGGGGAGACCCAGTACTTC. Amino acid sequence: CGVALGETQYF.

This clonotype showed up just a few times. The chain couples TRBV9 to TRBJ2-7; 7 bases align to TRBD1. The J segment lost 5 bases and the V segment lost 4 bases, leaving 9 bases of the junction unmatched. The CDR3 contains 14 residues. CDR1 SGDLS and CDR2 YYNGEE come from the germline V gene. The CDR3 loop is CASSPRGGMDEQYF. CDR3 bases: TGTGCCAGCAGCCCTAGAGGGGGCATGGACGAGCAGTACTTC.

This clonotype was seen once. The chain recombines TRBV11-2 with TRBJ2-1; D is uncertain. The CDR3 consists of 14 residues. V was pared by 6 bases and J by 0 bases, with 9 bases between. Germline CDR1 reads SGHAT; CDR2 reads FQNNGV. CDR3 DNA: TGTGCCAGCAGTTGCGGCGGCTCCTACAATGAGCAGTTCTTC. Protein sequence: CASSCGGSYNEQFF.

The sample holds one count of this clonotype. The rearrangement links TRBV11-2 to TRBJ2-1; no clear D gene. Trimming took off 3 bases at V and 9 bases at J, with 6 bases between the two ends. Germline-derived CDR1 and CDR2 are SGHAT and FQNNGV. CDR3 length: 11 amino acids. CDR3 loop: CASSFYPEQFF. CDR3 coding DNA: TGTGCCAGCAGCTTTTATCCTGAGCAGTTCTTC.

This clonotype was counted a few times. The chain is built from TRBV11-3 and TRBJ2-1, with D perhaps being TRBD1 or TRBD2 (5 bases each). The J call may not be correct, given that the DNA end is closer to TRBJ2-7. CDR1 SGHNT and CDR2 YENEEA come from the germline V gene. The CDR3 runs to 14 residues. DNA for the CDR3: TGTGCCAGCAGCTTAGATGGGGGTTACAATGAGCAGTACTTC. Protein sequence: CASSLDGGYNEQYF.